This entry concerns a single TCR beta chain. Its antigen is unknown. CDR1 and CDR2 (germline): LNHDA, SQIVND (reference sequence). This CDR3 region has 15 residues. V lost 7 bases to trimming and J lost 4 bases; unmatched junction nucleotides: 11. An assay was performed, and its level was deep. Sequencing was performed with immunoSEQ multiplex PCR; in TCRdb, only in-frame clones are kept and a portion is missing. Of about 980,000 clones listed, about three quarters are singletons. This sample is part of a study of shared clonotypes between healthy human individuals. Findings and limits, study-wide: About 5% was the fraction of naive CD4 clonotypes found shared across a few donors.

The TCR sequence derives from a man aged 18 to 35 in good health. The chain carries TRBV19 and TRBJ1-1; TRBD1 matches 8 bases. Sequenced: memory CD4+ T cells sorted from blood. Subset described: CD45RA-negative fraction. CDR3 in DNA: TGTGCCAGTACCCCAGGGGGCCGCATGAGCACTGAAGCTTTCTTT. Its translation is CASTPGGRMSTEAFF.